This record concerns one T cell receptor beta chain sequence. Its antigen is unknown. The culture ran for about 11 days, and then CD4+ T cells were isolated. Their SARS-CoV-2 infection, verified by PCR, occurred between March and December 2020. Two doses of either BNT162b2 or mRNA-1273 were given to each participant. Measured with immunoSEQ multiplex PCR; TCRdb has only the in-frame clones, and not every one. The table records around 44,000 clones, more than 65% of them present only once. This record belongs to a study of vaccination effects on CD4 cells after COVID-19. As for the study in general: Once vaccinated, a few convalescent patients were sampled both early and late afterward.

Trimming cost V 8 bases and J 4 bases, with 17 bases left between them. CDR3 length equals 14 residues. From germline, CDR1 is LNHDA and CDR2 SQIVND (reference sequence). The chain recombines TRBV19 with TRBJ1-1; TRBD1 might be the D (6 bases). This receptor was identified in a human donor who had a prior SARS-CoV-2 infection. The sequencing used CD4+ T cells from PBMCs cultured without peptide, collected after COVID-19 vaccination. This CDR3 reads CASQGQPAGTEAFF. The CDR3 nucleotides are TGTGCCAGTCAAGGACAGCCGGCTGGCACTGAAGCTTTCTTT.